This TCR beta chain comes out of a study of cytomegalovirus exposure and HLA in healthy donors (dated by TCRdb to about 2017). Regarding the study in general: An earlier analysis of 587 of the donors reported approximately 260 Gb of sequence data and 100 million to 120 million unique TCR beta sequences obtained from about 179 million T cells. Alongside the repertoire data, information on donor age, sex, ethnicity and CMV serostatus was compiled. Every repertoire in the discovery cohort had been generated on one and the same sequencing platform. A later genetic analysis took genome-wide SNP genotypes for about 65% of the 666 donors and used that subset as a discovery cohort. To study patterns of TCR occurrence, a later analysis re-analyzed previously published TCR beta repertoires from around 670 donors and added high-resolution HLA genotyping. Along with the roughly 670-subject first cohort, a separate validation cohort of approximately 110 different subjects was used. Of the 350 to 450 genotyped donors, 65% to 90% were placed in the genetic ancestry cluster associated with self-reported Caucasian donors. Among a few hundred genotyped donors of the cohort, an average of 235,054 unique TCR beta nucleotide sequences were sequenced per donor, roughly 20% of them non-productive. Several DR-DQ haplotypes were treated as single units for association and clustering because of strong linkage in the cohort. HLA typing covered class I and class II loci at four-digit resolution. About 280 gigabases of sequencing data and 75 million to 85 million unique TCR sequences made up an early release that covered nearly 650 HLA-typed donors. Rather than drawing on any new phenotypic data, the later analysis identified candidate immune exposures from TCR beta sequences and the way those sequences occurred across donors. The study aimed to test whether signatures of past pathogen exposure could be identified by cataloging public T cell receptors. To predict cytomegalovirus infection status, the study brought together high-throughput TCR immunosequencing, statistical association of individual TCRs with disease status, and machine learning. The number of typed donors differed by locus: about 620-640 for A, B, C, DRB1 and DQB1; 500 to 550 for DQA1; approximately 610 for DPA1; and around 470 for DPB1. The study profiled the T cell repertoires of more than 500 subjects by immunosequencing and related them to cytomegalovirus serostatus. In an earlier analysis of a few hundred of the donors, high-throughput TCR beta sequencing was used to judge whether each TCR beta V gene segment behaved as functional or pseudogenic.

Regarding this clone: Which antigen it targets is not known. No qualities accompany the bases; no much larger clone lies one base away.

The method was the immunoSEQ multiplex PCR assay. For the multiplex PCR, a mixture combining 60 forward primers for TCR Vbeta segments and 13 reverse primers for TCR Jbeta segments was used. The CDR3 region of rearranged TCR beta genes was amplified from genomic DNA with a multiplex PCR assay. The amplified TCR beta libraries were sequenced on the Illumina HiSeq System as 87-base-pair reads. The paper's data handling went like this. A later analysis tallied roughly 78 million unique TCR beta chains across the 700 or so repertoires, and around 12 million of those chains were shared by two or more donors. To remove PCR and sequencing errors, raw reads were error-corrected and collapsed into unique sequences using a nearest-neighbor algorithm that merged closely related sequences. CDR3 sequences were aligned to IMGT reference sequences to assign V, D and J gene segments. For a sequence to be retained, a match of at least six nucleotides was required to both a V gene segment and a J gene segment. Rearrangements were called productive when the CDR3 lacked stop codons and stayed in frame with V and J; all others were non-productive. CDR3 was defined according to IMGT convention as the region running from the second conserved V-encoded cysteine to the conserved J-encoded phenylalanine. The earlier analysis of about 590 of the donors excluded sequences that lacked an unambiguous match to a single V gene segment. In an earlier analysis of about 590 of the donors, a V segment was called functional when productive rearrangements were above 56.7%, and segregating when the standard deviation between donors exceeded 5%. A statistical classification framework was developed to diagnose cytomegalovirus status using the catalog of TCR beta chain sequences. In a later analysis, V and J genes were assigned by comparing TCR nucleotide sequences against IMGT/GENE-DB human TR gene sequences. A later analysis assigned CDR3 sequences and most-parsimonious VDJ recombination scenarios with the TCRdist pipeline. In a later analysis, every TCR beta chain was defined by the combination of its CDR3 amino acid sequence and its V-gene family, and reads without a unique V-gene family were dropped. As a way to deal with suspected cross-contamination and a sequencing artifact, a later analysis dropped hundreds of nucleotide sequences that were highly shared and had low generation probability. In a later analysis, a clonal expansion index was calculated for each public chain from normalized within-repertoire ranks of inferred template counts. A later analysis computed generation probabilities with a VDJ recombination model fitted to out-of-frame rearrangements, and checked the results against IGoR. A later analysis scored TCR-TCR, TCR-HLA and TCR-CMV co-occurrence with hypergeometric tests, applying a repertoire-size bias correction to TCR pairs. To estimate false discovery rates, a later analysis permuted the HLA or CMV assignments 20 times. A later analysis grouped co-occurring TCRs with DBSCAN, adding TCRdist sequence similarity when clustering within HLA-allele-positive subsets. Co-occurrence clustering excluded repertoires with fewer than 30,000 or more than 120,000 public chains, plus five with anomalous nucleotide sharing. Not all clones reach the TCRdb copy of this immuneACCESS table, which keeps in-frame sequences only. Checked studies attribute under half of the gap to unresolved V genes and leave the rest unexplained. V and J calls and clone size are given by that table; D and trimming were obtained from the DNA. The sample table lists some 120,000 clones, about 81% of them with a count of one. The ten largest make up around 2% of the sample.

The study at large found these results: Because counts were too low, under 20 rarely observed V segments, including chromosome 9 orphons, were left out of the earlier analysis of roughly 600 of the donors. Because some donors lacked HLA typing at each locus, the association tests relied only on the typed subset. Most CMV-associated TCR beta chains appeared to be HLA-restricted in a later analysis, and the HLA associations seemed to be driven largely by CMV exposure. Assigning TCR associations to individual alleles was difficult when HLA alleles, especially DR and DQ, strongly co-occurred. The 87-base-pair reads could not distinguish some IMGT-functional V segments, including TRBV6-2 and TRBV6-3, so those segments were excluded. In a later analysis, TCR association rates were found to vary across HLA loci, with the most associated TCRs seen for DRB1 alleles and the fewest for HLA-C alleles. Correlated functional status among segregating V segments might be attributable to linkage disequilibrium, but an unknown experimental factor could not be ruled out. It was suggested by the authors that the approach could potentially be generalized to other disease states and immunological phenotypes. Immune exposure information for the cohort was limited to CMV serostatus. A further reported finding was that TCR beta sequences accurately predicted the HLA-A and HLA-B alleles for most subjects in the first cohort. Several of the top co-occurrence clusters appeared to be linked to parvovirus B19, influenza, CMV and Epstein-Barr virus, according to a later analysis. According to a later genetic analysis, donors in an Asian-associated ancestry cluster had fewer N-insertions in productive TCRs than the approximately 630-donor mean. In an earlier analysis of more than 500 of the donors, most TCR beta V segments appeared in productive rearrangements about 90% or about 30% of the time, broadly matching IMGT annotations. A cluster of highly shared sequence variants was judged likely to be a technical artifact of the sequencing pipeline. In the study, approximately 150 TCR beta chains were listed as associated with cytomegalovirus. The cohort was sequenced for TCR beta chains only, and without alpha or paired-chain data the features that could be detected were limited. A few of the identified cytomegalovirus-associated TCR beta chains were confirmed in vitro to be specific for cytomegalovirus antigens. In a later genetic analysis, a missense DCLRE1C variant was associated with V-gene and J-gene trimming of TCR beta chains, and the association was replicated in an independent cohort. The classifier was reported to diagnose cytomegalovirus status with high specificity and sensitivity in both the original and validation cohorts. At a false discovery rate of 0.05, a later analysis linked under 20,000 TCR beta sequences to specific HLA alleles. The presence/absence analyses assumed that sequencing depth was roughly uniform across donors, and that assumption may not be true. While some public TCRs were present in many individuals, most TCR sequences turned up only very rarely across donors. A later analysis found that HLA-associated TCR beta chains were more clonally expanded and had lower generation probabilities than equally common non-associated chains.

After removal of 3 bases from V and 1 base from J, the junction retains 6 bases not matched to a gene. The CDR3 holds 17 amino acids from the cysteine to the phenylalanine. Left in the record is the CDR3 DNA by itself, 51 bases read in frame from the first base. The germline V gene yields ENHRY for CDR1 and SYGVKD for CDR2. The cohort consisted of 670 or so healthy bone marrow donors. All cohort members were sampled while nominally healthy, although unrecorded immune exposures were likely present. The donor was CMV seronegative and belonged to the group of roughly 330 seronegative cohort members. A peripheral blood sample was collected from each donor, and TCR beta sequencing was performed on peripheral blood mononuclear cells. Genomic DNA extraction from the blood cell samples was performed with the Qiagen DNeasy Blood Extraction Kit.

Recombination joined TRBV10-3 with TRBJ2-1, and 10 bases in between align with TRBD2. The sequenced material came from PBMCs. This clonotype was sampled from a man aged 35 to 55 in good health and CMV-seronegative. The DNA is TGTGCCATCAGTGAAAGCGGGGGGGCCGTGTCCTACAATGAGCAGTTCTTC. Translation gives CAISESGGAVSYNEQFF.